Shown below are 19 T cell receptor beta chains from a single sample sequenced in a study of cytomegalovirus exposure and HLA in healthy donors. Researchers ran the PCR with 60 Vbeta and 13 Jbeta primers. Sequencing was performed with immunoSEQ multiplex PCR; in TCRdb, only in-frame clones are kept and a portion is missing. The sample includes roughly 150,000 clones, 73% seen only once; the top ten take 5% to 5.5%. The sample consisted of PBMCs. All receptors come from a young woman in good health and CMV-seropositive.

The CDR3 sequence is CASRRDVYGYTF. DNA for the CDR3: TGTGCCAGCAGGCGGGATGTCTATGGCTACACCTTC. J is TRBJ1-2 and V is TRBV7-9; D gene ambiguous. Per the germline V gene, CDR1 is SEHNR and CDR2 is FQNEAQ (reference sequence). The V end was cut by 6 bases, the J end by 4 bases, with 9 bases between. This CDR3 spans 12 amino acids.

V and J are TRBV4-3 and TRBJ2-1; the D gene is possibly TRBD1 (6 bases). The V gene's germline CDR1 is LGHNA and CDR2 YSLEER. Trimming pared 0 bases from V and 2 bases from J, leaving 11 bases between. The CDR3 sequence is 16 residues long. As DNA, the CDR3 is TGCGCCAGCAGCCAAGATAGGGGGACCACCTACAATGAGCAGTTCTTC. Protein sequence: CASSQDRGTTYNEQFF.

This chain connects TRBV9 to TRBJ2-2; tentatively, D is TRBD2 (5 bases). Trimming removed 0 bases at V and 1 base at J, with 7 bases between. CDR1 is SGDLS and CDR2 is YYNGEE in the germline V gene. The CDR3 sequence is 15 residues long. CDR3 amino acids: CASSVEGLNTGELFF. CDR3 nucleotide sequence: TGTGCCAGCAGCGTAGAAGGACTGAACACCGGGGAGCTGTTTTTT.

Only a few counts were recorded for this clone. The chain uses TRBV28 and TRBJ2-3, with TRBD2 identical over 10 bases. In germline, CDR1 is MDHEN, CDR2 SYDVKM. The CDR3 is 16 amino acids. J gave up 2 bases and V 5 bases, and 7 bases lay outside the gene matches. CDR3 nucleotide sequence: TGTGCCAGCAGTAAACGACTAGCGGGCCTCACAGATACGCAGTATTTT. Its protein is CASSKRLAGLTDTQYF.

This clone was recorded once. CDR3 sequence: CASSVLLAPGNEQFF. The CDR3 bases are TGTGCCAGCAGCGTCCTCCTTGCTCCGGGCAATGAGCAGTTCTTC. The chain uses TRBV7-2 and TRBJ2-1; D is undetermined. The V and J ends lost 5 bases and 6 bases respectively, with 17 bases between them. Germline CDR1 SGHTA, CDR2 FQGNSA. The length of the CDR3 is 15 residues.

The rearrangement links TRBV4-3 to TRBJ2-5, with 8 bases identical to TRBD1. Germline lookup yields CDR1 LGHNA and CDR2 YSLEER. Unmatched junction bases numbered 7, after V lost 5 bases and J lost 5 bases. This CDR3 is built from 14 residues. CDR3 in DNA: TGCGCCAGCAGCGACCGGACAGGGCAGGAGACCCAGTACTTC. Its translation is CASSDRTGQETQYF.

This chain links TRBV30 with TRBJ1-2; D possibly corresponds to TRBD1 (6 bases). Germline CDR1 and CDR2: GTSNPN and SVGIG (reference sequence). Trimming pared 4 bases from V and 2 bases from J, leaving 14 bases between. There are 14 residues in the CDR3. In DNA, the CDR3 is TGTGCCTGGACCGAACAGGGACCCAACTATGGCTACACCTTC. It specifies CAWTEQGPNYGYTF.

This clone has a handful of counts. This chain uses TRBV7-8 with TRBJ1-4, with D perhaps matching TRBD1 (5 bases). Trimming removed 5 bases at V and 0 bases at J, with 13 bases between. The CDR3 spans 16 residues. Germline CDR1 is SGHVS and CDR2 is FQNEAQ. CDR3 region: CASSTDSFPTNEKLFF. CDR3 bases: TGTGCCAGCAGCACTGACAGCTTTCCAACTAATGAAAAACTGTTTTTT.

V usage is TRBV6-5 and J usage is TRBJ1-5; D not resolved. Germline assignment: CDR1 MNHEY and CDR2 SVGAGI. This CDR3 comprises 14 residues. Deletions cut 5 bases from V and 2 bases from J, with 10 bases between. The CDR3 here is CASSDPGGNQPQHF. CDR3 sequence (DNA): TGTGCCAGCAGTGATCCTGGAGGCAATCAGCCCCAGCATTTT.

The rearrangement joins TRBV5-8 to TRBJ1-1; maybe TRBD1 (6 bases). The CDR3 is made up of 13 amino acids. V was trimmed by 0 bases and J by 6 bases, leaving 9 bases between them. Germline V lookup: CDR1 SGHTS, CDR2 YDEGEE. The CDR3 DNA follows: TGTGCCAGCAGCTTGGGTCAGGGGTCTGAAGCTTTCTTT. Translation: CASSLGQGSEAFF.

V gene TRBV6-5 combines with J gene TRBJ2-7; 7 bases agree with TRBD1. Germline V lookup: CDR1 MNHEY, CDR2 SVGAGI. With V trimmed by 2 bases and J by 2 bases, 6 bases remained unmatched. The CDR3 is 15 residues long. The CDR3 region is CASSYDRDGAYEQYF. The CDR3 coding sequence is TGTGCCAGCAGTTACGACAGGGACGGTGCCTACGAGCAGTACTTC.

This chain uses TRBV4-3 with TRBJ2-1; TRBD2 agrees at 13 bases. V shed 6 bases and J 3 bases; nucleotides not matched to a gene: 5. This CDR3 spans 16 amino acids. From germline, CDR1 is LGHNA and CDR2 YSLEER. The DNA for the CDR3 is TGCGCCAGCAGACGGACTAGCGGGGGAGTCTACAATGAGCAGTTCTTC. The encoded protein is CASRRTSGGVYNEQFF.

This clone was picked up a small number of times. The chain is built from TRBV6-5 and TRBJ1-2, with D maybe TRBD1 (6 bases). Germline assignment: CDR1 MNHEY and CDR2 SVGAGI. The V gene lost 0 bases and the J gene lost 2 bases, with 13 bases spanning the gap. The CDR3 runs to 16 residues. The CDR3 DNA is TGTGCCAGCAGTTACTCGGCGGGGGGCCAAAACTATGGCTACACCTTC. This translates into CASSYSAGGQNYGYTF.

The genes are TRBV5-1 and TRBJ2-7; 10 bases fit TRBD1. The V and J ends lost 2 bases and 5 bases, in that order; junction bases with no gene match: 7. The germline V gene encodes CDR1 SGHRS and CDR2 YFSETQ. CDR3 length: 15 amino acids. CDR3 coding DNA: TGCGCCAGCAGCTTCCTCGGGACAGGGGACCACGAGCAGTACTTC. It yields the protein CASSFLGTGDHEQYF.

In its sample, this clone was seen once. The chain links TRBV30 to TRBJ2-1, with 7 bases identical to TRBD1. With 4 bases clipped from V and 14 bases from J, the junction kept 11 bases outside the gene matches. Germline loops: CDR1 GTSNPN, CDR2 SVGIG (reference sequence). This CDR3 is 12 amino acids long. The CDR3 DNA is TGTGCCTGGACCCTAACGGACAGGTTGGAGTTCTTC. Protein sequence: CAWTLTDRLEFF. Filled out from reference TRBV30 and TRBJ2-1, the complete variable domain reads SQTIHQWPATLVQPVGSPLSLECTVEGTSNPNLYWYRQAAGRGLQLLFYSVGIGQISSEVPQNLSASRPQDRQFILSSKKLLLSDSGFYLCAWTLTDRLEFFGPGTRLTVL.

The chain recombines TRBV29-1 with TRBJ2-5, with D possibly matching TRBD2 (5 bases). The CDR3 covers 13 residues. Trimming took 6 bases from V and 3 from J, leaving 14 bases between them. Looked up from germline, CDR1 is SQVTM and CDR2 is ANQGSEA. The CDR3 reads CSVGGRVEETQYF. CDR3 DNA: TGCAGCGTAGGAGGACGGGTGGAAGAGACCCAGTACTTC.

The V call is TRBV4-1, the J call TRBJ1-2; D gene unclear. The germline V and J ends were trimmed by 1 base and 3 bases, with 12 bases remaining between them. Germline V CDR1 and CDR2: MGHRA, YSYEKL. The CDR3 extends over 15 amino acids. For the CDR3, the DNA is TGCGCCAGCAGCCAAGTTCAGGTCCCAGACTATGGCTACACCTTC. Amino acids: CASSQVQVPDYGYTF.

This rearrangement joins TRBV5-6 to TRBJ1-3; D not resolved. Germline V gene sequence: CDR1 SGHDT, CDR2 YYEEEE. Trimming left V 0 bases short and J 7 bases short, with 8 bases between. The CDR3 loop spans 13 amino acids. CDR3 sequence (DNA): TGTGCCAGCAGCTTGGGAGGCGGCAACACCATATATTTT. Translating it yields CASSLGGGNTIYF.

The gene calls are TRBV7-3 and TRBJ2-1, with 10 bases that match TRBD2. The germline V gene has CDR1 SGHTA and CDR2 FQGTGA. The junction had 4 bases not matched to a gene; V was cut back by 4 bases and J by 7 bases. The CDR3 length is 14 residues. This CDR3 reads CASSSSGGVNEQFF. CDR3 DNA sequence: TGTGCCAGCAGCTCAAGCGGGGGGGTTAATGAGCAGTTCTTC.